This T cell receptor (beta chain) was retrieved from a study of a mutant IDH1 vaccine in newly diagnosed glioma. Study-level background: Radiotherapy alone preceded vaccination by 4-6 weeks; alternatively, vaccination started with temozolomide cycles. Patients arrived already treated with radiotherapy, temozolomide, or both, most having had both.

Regarding the study as a whole: With respect to changes in top peripheral T cell clonotypes, pseudoprogression seemed unrelated.

In this sample, this clone turned up a few times. Its antigen remains unknown. Produced via immunoSEQ multiplex PCR; TCRdb's table is partial and in-frame only. The sample has tens of thousands of clones, roughly 79% seen once. As for time point: week 35, safety follow-up. One vaccine dose held 300 ug of mutant IDH1 20-mer peptide and came with topical imiquimod. New WHO grade 3 or 4 IDH1-mutant, ATRX-lost astrocytomas were present in all donors. This CDR3 comprises 15 residues. The V gene's germline CDR1 is MNHEY and CDR2 SVGAGI. The V end lost 7 bases, the J end lost 2 bases, and 17 bases lay between the germline ends.

This TCR was sampled from a man between 40 and 49 years old with glioma. This chain joins TRBV6-5 and TRBJ2-5; D gene ambiguous. Sequences were derived from PBMCs, sampled from a glioma patient whose treatment included an IDH1 peptide vaccine. The CDR3 bases are TGTGCCAGCACCCGGAGAAGCCTCTTTCAAGAGACCCAGTACTTC. This gives the protein CASTRRSLFQETQYF.